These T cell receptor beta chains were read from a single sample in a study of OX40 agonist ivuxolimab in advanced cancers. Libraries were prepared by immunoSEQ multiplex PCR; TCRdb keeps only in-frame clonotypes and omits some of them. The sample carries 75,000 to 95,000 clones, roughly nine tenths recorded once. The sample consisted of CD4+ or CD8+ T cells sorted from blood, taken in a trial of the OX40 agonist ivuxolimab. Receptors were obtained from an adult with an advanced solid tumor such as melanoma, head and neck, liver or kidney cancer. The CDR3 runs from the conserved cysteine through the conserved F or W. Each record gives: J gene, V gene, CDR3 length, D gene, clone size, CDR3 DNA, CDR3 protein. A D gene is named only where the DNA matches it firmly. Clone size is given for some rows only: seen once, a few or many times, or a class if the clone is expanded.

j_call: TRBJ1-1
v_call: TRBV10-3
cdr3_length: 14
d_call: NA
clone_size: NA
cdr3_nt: TGTGCCATCAGTTCACAGGGTACGAACACTGAAGCTTTCTTT
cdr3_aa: CAISSQGTNTEAFF

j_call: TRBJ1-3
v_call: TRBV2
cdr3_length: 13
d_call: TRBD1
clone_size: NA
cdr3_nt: TGTGCCAGCGGGGGGACAGGGGGAAACACCATATATTTT
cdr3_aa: CASGGTGGNTIYF

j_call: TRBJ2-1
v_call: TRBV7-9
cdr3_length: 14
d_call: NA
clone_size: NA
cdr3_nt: TGTGCCAGCAGCTTATATCGCAGTAGCAATGAGCAGTTCTTC
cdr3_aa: CASSLYRSSNEQFF

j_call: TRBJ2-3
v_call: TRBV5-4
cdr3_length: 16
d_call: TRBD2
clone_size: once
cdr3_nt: TGTGCCAGCAGCCCGGGACTAGCGGGAGCCTCAGATACGCAGTATTTT
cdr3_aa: CASSPGLAGASDTQYF

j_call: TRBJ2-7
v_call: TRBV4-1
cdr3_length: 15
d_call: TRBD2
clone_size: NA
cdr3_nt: TGCGCCAGCAGCCAAGTTGAAGCGGGGCCGTTAAGACAGTACTTC
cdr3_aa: CASSQVEAGPLRQYF

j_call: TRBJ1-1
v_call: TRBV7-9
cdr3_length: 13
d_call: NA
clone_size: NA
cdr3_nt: TGTGCCAGCAGCTCCCATCCGGAGGCTGAAGCTTTCTTT
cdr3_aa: CASSSHPEAEAFF

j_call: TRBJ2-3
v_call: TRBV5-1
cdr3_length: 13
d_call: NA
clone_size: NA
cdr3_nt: TGCGCCAGCAGCTTGGAAAGGGGAGATACGCAGTATTTT
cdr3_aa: CASSLERGDTQYF

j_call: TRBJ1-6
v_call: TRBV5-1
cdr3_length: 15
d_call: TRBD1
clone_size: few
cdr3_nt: TGCGCCAGCAGCCCGGACAGGGCAGACGATTCACCCCTCCACTTT
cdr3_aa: CASSPDRADDSPLHF

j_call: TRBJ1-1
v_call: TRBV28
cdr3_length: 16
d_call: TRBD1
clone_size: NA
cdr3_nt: TGTGCCAGCAGTTGGTCCGGGACAGTCCCTTATACTGAAGCTTTCTTT
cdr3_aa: CASSWSGTVPYTEAFF

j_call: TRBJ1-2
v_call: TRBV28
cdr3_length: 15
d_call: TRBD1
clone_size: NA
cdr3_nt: TGTGCCAGCGAAGGGGGCTTGGACGGCCTCTATGGCTACACCTTC
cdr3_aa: CASEGGLDGLYGYTF

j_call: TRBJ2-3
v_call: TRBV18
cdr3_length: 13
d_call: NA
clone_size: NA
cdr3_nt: TGTGCCAGCTCACCCGCTGGCACAGATACGCAGTATTTT
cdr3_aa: CASSPAGTDTQYF

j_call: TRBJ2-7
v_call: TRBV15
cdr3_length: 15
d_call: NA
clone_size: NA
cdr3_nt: TGTGCCACCAGCGCAATACTACAGGGTTCCTACGAGCAGTACTTC
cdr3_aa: CATSAILQGSYEQYF

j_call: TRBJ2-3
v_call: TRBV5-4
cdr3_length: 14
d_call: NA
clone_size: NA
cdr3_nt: TGTGCCAGCAGCTTGGCCGGGGGCACAGATACGCAGTATTTT
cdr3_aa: CASSLAGGTDTQYF

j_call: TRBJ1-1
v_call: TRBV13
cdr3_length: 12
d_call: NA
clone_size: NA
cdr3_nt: TGTGCCAGCAGCCCGTGGAACACTGAAGCTTTCTTT
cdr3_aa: CASSPWNTEAFF

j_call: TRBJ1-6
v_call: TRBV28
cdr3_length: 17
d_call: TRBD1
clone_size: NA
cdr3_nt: TGTGCCAGCAGTCTACAGGGGGCCGGCTCCTATAATTCACCCCTCCACTTT
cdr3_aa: CASSLQGAGSYNSPLHF

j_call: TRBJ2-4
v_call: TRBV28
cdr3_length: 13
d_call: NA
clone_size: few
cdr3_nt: TGTGCCAGCATTCCAGAGAGTTGGGACATTCAGTACTTC
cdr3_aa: CASIPESWDIQYF

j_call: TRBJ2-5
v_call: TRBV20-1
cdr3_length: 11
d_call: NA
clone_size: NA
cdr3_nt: TGCAGTGCCGAGATCTTGGAGACCCAGTACTTC
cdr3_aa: CSAEILETQYF

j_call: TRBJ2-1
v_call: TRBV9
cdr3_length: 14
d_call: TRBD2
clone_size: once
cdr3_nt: TGTGCCAGCTCCGGCGGGAGCTCCTACAATGAGCAGTTCTTC
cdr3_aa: CASSGGSSYNEQFF

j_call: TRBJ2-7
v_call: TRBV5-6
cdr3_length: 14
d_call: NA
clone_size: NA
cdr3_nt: TGTGCCAGCAGAGCGGGTGGCACCCCCTACGAGCAGTACTTC
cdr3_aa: CASRAGGTPYEQYF

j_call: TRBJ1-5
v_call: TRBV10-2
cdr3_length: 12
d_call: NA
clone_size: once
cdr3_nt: TGCGCCAGCAGTGATGTATACGAGCCCCAGCATTTT
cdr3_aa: CASSDVYEPQHF

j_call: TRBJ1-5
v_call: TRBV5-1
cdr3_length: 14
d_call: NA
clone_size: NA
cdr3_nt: TGCGCCAGCAGCCCAAATTCGATCAATCAGCCCCAGCATTTT
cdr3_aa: CASSPNSINQPQHF

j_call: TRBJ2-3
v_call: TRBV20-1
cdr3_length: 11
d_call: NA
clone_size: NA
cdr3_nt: TGCAGTGCGTTACGAATTGATACGCAGTATTTT
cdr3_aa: CSALRIDTQYF

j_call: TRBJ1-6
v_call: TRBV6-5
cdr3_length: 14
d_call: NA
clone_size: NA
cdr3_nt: TGTGCCAGCAGTGGCTTAGTTGGTTATTCACCCCTCCACTTT
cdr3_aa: CASSGLVGYSPLHF

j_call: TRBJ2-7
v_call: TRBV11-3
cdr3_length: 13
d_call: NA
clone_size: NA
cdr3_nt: TGTGCCAGCAGCTTACAGGGATCCTACGAGCAGTACTTC
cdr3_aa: CASSLQGSYEQYF

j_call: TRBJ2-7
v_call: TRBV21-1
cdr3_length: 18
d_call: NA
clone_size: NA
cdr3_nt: TGTGCCAGCAGCGCCTCTAGGCTAGCGGGAGGCCTCGGGAGCGAGCAGTACTTC
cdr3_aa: CASSASRLAGGLGSEQYF

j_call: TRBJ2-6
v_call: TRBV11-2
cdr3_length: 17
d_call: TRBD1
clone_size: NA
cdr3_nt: TGTGCCAGCAGCCCCGGGACAGGGTCATTTGGGGCCAACGTCCTGACTTTC
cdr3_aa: CASSPGTGSFGANVLTF

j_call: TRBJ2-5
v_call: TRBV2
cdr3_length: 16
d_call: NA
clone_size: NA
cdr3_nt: TGTGCCAGCAGTTACCTAAAGACAGGTCTCCAAGAGACCCAGTACTTC
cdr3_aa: CASSYLKTGLQETQYF

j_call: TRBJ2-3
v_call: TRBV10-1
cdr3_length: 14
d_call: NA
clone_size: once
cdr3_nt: TGCGCCAGCAGTGAGGGAGGGGGTCCCATAGCGCAGTATTTT
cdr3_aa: CASSEGGGPIAQYF